Listed below are T cell receptor beta chains from one sample, sequenced in a study of shared clonotypes between healthy human individuals. Some clones are missing from TCRdb's copy, which holds only in-frame ones; the method was immunoSEQ multiplex PCR. The table shows about 1.5 million clones, with 95% to 99% occurring only once. Material for sequencing was naive CD4+ T cells sorted from blood. The receptors were sampled from a man aged 30-40 years in good health. Each CDR3 is given with its conserved first and last residue. Fields, in order: D gene, clone size, V gene, CDR3 length, J gene, CDR3 DNA, CDR3 protein. D genes are given only for firm matches. The size field is filled for only some rows; it gives once, few, many or a size class.

NA	NA	TRBV19	11	TRBJ2-7	TGTGCCACAGGACCAGCCTACGAGCAGTACTTC	CATGPAYEQYF
TRBD2	NA	TRBV11-3	17	TRBJ2-1	TGTGCCAGCAGCTTAGGACTAGCGGGAGGCCACTACAATGAGCAGTTCTTC	CASSLGLAGGHYNEQFF
NA	NA	TRBV18	16	TRBJ2-7	TGTGCCAGCTCACCACTAGGGAGCATGAATTCCTACGAGCAGTACTTC	CASSPLGSMNSYEQYF
TRBD2	NA	TRBV7-2	14	TRBJ2-7	TGTGCCAGCAGCTTAGTGGGAGGGACCTACGAGCAGTACTTC	CASSLVGGTYEQYF
NA	NA	TRBV10-3	14	TRBJ2-5	TGTGCCATCAGTGAGTTAGGGGGGCAGGAGACCCAGTACTTC	CAISELGGQETQYF
NA	NA	TRBV27	14	TRBJ2-7	TGTGCCAGCAGTTTTTACGGGCCAGCGGGCGAGCAGTACTTC	CASSFYGPAGEQYF
TRBD2	NA	TRBV7-2	15	TRBJ2-3	TGTGCCAGCAGACCCCGACTAGCGGGCACAGATACGCAGTATTTT	CASRPRLAGTDTQYF
NA	NA	TRBV27	13	TRBJ2-7	TGTGCCAGCAGTTTCAGAGGAGCAAGCGAGCAGTACTTC	CASSFRGASEQYF
TRBD2	NA	TRBV5-1	18	TRBJ2-2	TGCGCCAGCAGCTTGTCCGGACTAGCGGGAGGGAGGACCGGGGAGCTGTTTTTT	CASSLSGLAGGRTGELFF
NA	NA	TRBV28	12	TRBJ1-2	TGTGCCAGCGGAGACCTTAACTATGGCTACACCTTC	CASGDLNYGYTF
TRBD1	once	TRBV19	14	TRBJ1-1	TGTGCCAGTAGTATCCCAGGGGGCTTTGGTGAAGCTTTCTTT	CASSIPGGFGEAFF
TRBD1	NA	TRBV7-3	14	TRBJ2-1	TGTGCCAGCAGCCCAGGGGACAGGGTCAATGAGCAGTTCTTC	CASSPGDRVNEQFF
TRBD2	NA	TRBV19	15	TRBJ2-3	TGTGCCAGTAGTCCCTTGCGGGAGGTTTCAGATACGCAGTATTTT	CASSPLREVSDTQYF
NA	NA	TRBV10-3	13	TRBJ1-5	TGTGCCATCAGTGATACCCCCAATCAGCCCCAGCATTTT	CAISDTPNQPQHF
TRBD1	once	TRBV19	13	TRBJ2-7	TGTGCCAGCACCGGGACAGCCTCCTACGAGCAGTACTTC	CASTGTASYEQYF
TRBD1	NA	TRBV18	15	TRBJ2-2	TGTGCCAGCTCACCAAGGGACAGGGGAACCGGGGAGCTGTTTTTT	CASSPRDRGTGELFF
NA	NA	TRBV7-6	17	TRBJ2-2	TGTGCCAGCAAAAAATCGTCGATAGGGGCCAACACCGGGGAGCTGTTTTTT	CASKKSSIGANTGELFF
TRBD2	NA	TRBV4-2	20	TRBJ2-3	TGTGCCAGCAGCCAAGATCGGGCTAGCGGGAGGGCCTCTGGCACAGATACGCAGTATTTT	CASSQDRASGRASGTDTQYF
NA	NA	TRBV28	13	TRBJ1-2	TGTGCCACTCGGGGCGTGGGACTATTAGGCTACACCTTC	CATRGVGLLGYTF
NA	NA	TRBV11-3	15	TRBJ2-1	TGTGCCAGCAGCTTGAGGGGAGGCTCCTACAATGAGCAGTTCTTC	CASSLRGGSYNEQFF
NA	NA	TRBV11-2	13	TRBJ2-1	TGTGCCAGCAGCAGGGACAATTACAATGAGCAGTTCTTC	CASSRDNYNEQFF
NA	NA	TRBV18	15	TRBJ1-1	TGTGCCAGCTCACCACTCCGAGAGCGGAACACTGAAGCTTTCTTT	CASSPLRERNTEAFF
NA	NA	TRBV6-5	13	TRBJ2-7	TGTGCCAGCACCGCCGGCCGGCACTACGAGCAGTACTTC	CASTAGRHYEQYF